The rows below give T cell receptor beta chains drawn from one sample of a study of T cells after yellow fever vaccination. MiXCR was run by TCRdb on the 5' RACE reads, yielding one entry per CDR3 protein. The sample holds some 390,000 distinct CDR3 sequences, approximately 5.7% seen once. Sequencing was performed on PBMCs, taken 5 days after the yellow fever booster vaccination. These receptors were taken from a man aged 25 to 45 who received the YFV17D yellow fever vaccine. CDR3s include the opening cysteine and the closing phenylalanine or tryptophan. Fields, in order: D gene, J gene, V gene, clone size, CDR3 DNA, CDR3 protein. The D gene is left open where the match is weak. Size is omitted from some rows. Given values are once, few, many or a class for expanded clones.

D gene: TRBD1
J gene: TRBJ2-5
V gene: TRBV24-1
clone size: few
CDR3 DNA: TGTGCCACCAGTGACCCGGGACAGGCTCAAGAGACCCAGTACTTC
CDR3 protein: CATSDPGQAQETQYF

D gene: NA
J gene: TRBJ2-2
V gene: TRBV7-6
clone size: many
CDR3 DNA: TGTGCCAGCAGCTTAGCGATCAGCGTGTCGACCGGGGAGCTGTTTTTT
CDR3 protein: CASSLAISVSTGELFF

D gene: NA
J gene: TRBJ2-7
V gene: TRBV5-1
clone size: many
CDR3 DNA: TGCGCCAGCAGCTTGGCTTCAGGTGACGGGACCAACGCGAAGCAGTACTTC
CDR3 protein: CASSLASGDGTNAKQYF

D gene: NA
J gene: TRBJ2-3
V gene: TRBV10-3
clone size: NA
CDR3 DNA: TGTGCCATCGCCGCCCTAATCCCAGATACGCAGTATTTT
CDR3 protein: CAIAALIPDTQYF

D gene: TRBD2
J gene: TRBJ2-3
V gene: TRBV5-1
clone size: NA
CDR3 DNA: TGCTCCAGCAGCGGGGGGTCCCTTGCTAGCACAGATACGCAGTATTTT
CDR3 protein: CSSSGGSLASTDTQYF

D gene: NA
J gene: TRBJ2-7
V gene: TRBV10-3
clone size: few
CDR3 DNA: TGTGCCATCAGATATGGCGGGGAGACCTACGAGCAGTACTTC
CDR3 protein: CAIRYGGETYEQYF

D gene: NA
J gene: TRBJ2-2
V gene: TRBV5-1
clone size: few
CDR3 DNA: TGCGCCAGCAGCTCAAGAACTAGTCCGAACACCGGGGAGCTGTTTTTT
CDR3 protein: CASSSRTSPNTGELFF

D gene: NA
J gene: TRBJ2-1
V gene: TRBV14
clone size: many
CDR3 DNA: TGTGCCAGCAGCCAAGGTTTGCCCCGCGCTCGCAATGAGCAGTTCTTC
CDR3 protein: CASSQGLPRARNEQFF

D gene: NA
J gene: TRBJ1-5
V gene: TRBV9
clone size: many
CDR3 DNA: TGTGCCAGCAGCGTAGACGGGGATCAGCCCCAGCATTTT
CDR3 protein: CASSVDGDQPQHF

D gene: NA
J gene: TRBJ2-1
V gene: TRBV18
clone size: many
CDR3 DNA: TGTGCCAGCTCTACTTGGGGCGAGGTCTCTGGTGAGCAGTTCTTC
CDR3 protein: CASSTWGEVSGEQFF

D gene: TRBD1
J gene: TRBJ1-5
V gene: TRBV20-1
clone size: few
CDR3 DNA: TGCAGTGCTAGAGTCCTGGGTGGGACAGGAAATCAGCCCCAGCATTTT
CDR3 protein: CSARVLGGTGNQPQHF

D gene: TRBD2
J gene: TRBJ2-1
V gene: TRBV4-3
clone size: many
CDR3 DNA: TGCGCCAGCAGCCAAGATGCCCTTGCGGGAGGGCTTGAGCAGTTCTTC
CDR3 protein: CASSQDALAGGLEQFF

D gene: NA
J gene: TRBJ2-1
V gene: TRBV27
clone size: NA
CDR3 DNA: TGTGCCAGCACCTCCTCCGGGAATGAGCAGTTCTTC
CDR3 protein: CASTSSGNEQFF

D gene: TRBD2
J gene: TRBJ2-1
V gene: TRBV27
clone size: NA
CDR3 DNA: TGTGCCAGCAGTGTCGGACTAGCGGGAGACAATGAGCAGTTCTTC
CDR3 protein: CASSVGLAGDNEQFF

D gene: TRBD1
J gene: TRBJ1-1
V gene: TRBV9
clone size: few
CDR3 DNA: TGTGCCAGCAGCGGGACAGGGTTCACTGAAGCTTTCTTT
CDR3 protein: CASSGTGFTEAFF

D gene: NA
J gene: TRBJ2-5
V gene: TRBV29-1
clone size: few
CDR3 DNA: TGCAGCGTTTGTTGGGGCCCCAGGGAGGACCAGTACTTC
CDR3 protein: CSVCWGPREDQYF

D gene: TRBD2
J gene: TRBJ2-3
V gene: TRBV5-5
clone size: many
CDR3 DNA: TGTGCCAGCAGCAGGGGACTAGCGGGATATAGCGATACGCAGTATTTT
CDR3 protein: CASSRGLAGYSDTQYF

D gene: NA
J gene: TRBJ1-5
V gene: TRBV5-1
clone size: few
CDR3 DNA: TGCGCCAGCAGAGGAGGGGACGGCAATCAGCCCCAGCATTTT
CDR3 protein: CASRGGDGNQPQHF

D gene: NA
J gene: TRBJ2-1
V gene: TRBV1
clone size: NA
CDR3 DNA: TGCACCAGCCCCACCCTGTCACCTTACAATGAGCAGTTCTTC
CDR3 protein: CTSPTLSPYNEQFF

D gene: NA
J gene: TRBJ2-7
V gene: TRBV29-1
clone size: many
CDR3 DNA: TGCAGCGCAATTTTCGCGGGCTCCTACGAGCAGTACTTC
CDR3 protein: CSAIFAGSYEQYF

D gene: TRBD2
J gene: TRBJ2-1
V gene: TRBV12-3/TRBV12-4
clone size: many
CDR3 DNA: TGTGCCAGCAGCAACCGGGCGGGAGTTTATAATGAGCAGTTCTTC
CDR3 protein: CASSNRAGVYNEQFF

D gene: NA
J gene: TRBJ2-2
V gene: TRBV20-1
clone size: few
CDR3 DNA: TGCAGTGCTATCTCGAACACCGGGGAGCTGTTTTTT
CDR3 protein: CSAISNTGELFF

D gene: TRBD2
J gene: TRBJ2-5
V gene: TRBV23-1
clone size: NA
CDR3 DNA: TGCGCCAGCAGTCAGCGGGAGGGCCGGGAGACCCAGTACTTC
CDR3 protein: CASSQREGRETQYF

D gene: NA
J gene: TRBJ1-2
V gene: TRBV29-1
clone size: NA
CDR3 DNA: TGCAGCGTTTTTGGGCAGGCCCTCGATGGCTACACCTTC
CDR3 protein: CSVFGQALDGYTF

D gene: NA
J gene: TRBJ2-1
V gene: TRBV5-1
clone size: NA
CDR3 DNA: TGCGCCAGCATCGGGACTTCCTACAATGAGCAGTTCTTC
CDR3 protein: CASIGTSYNEQFF

D gene: TRBD2
J gene: TRBJ2-1
V gene: TRBV20-1
clone size: NA
CDR3 DNA: TGCAGCCAGACTAGCGGGATGAATGAGCAGTTCTTC
CDR3 protein: CSQTSGMNEQFF

D gene: TRBD2
J gene: TRBJ2-1
V gene: TRBV7-8
clone size: NA
CDR3 DNA: TGTGCCAGCAGCTTACGCCTAGCGGGATCCTGGGATGAGCAGTTCTTC
CDR3 protein: CASSLRLAGSWDEQFF

D gene: TRBD2
J gene: TRBJ2-1
V gene: TRBV5-4
clone size: many
CDR3 DNA: TGTGCCAGCAGCCCTCGGGCGGGAGGGCCTCAGTACAATGAGCAGTTCTTC
CDR3 protein: CASSPRAGGPQYNEQFF

D gene: TRBD2
J gene: TRBJ2-4
V gene: TRBV18
clone size: once
CDR3 DNA: TGTGCCAGCTCACCGGTCCTAGCGGGAGGGCCGGGAGCCAAAAACATTCAGTACTTC
CDR3 protein: CASSPVLAGGPGAKNIQYF

D gene: TRBD2
J gene: TRBJ2-1
V gene: TRBV25-1
clone size: NA
CDR3 DNA: TGTGCCAGCAGTGCCCGGGGGGGGACCAAGGAGAGTGAGCAGTTCTTC
CDR3 protein: CASSARGGTKESEQFF

D gene: TRBD2
J gene: TRBJ2-4
V gene: TRBV3-1
clone size: few
CDR3 DNA: TGTGCCAGCAGCCAAGCCGCGGCGGGAGGGCCAACCAAAAACATTCAGTACTTC
CDR3 protein: CASSQAAAGGPTKNIQYF

D gene: TRBD2
J gene: TRBJ2-7
V gene: TRBV7-6
clone size: few
CDR3 DNA: TGTGCCAGCAGCCCTCTAGCGGCCGGCTCCTACGAGCAGTACTTC
CDR3 protein: CASSPLAAGSYEQYF

D gene: TRBD1
J gene: TRBJ2-3
V gene: TRBV29-1
clone size: few
CDR3 DNA: TGCAGCGTACTTTCCCCGGGACAGGCAACAGATACGCAGTATTTT
CDR3 protein: CSVLSPGQATDTQYF

D gene: NA
J gene: TRBJ2-2
V gene: TRBV11-2
clone size: NA
CDR3 DNA: TGTGCCAGCAGCTTAGATTTGGACCTCGGGGGGGAGCTGTTTTTT
CDR3 protein: CASSLDLDLGGELFF

D gene: TRBD2
J gene: TRBJ2-3
V gene: TRBV11-2
clone size: NA
CDR3 DNA: TGTGCCAGCAGCTTAGAGACTAGCGGGAGTTTAACAGATACGCAGTATTTT
CDR3 protein: CASSLETSGSLTDTQYF

D gene: TRBD2
J gene: TRBJ2-3
V gene: TRBV5-1
clone size: many
CDR3 DNA: TGCGCCAGCAGAGGACTAGCGGCAGATACGCAGTATTTT
CDR3 protein: CASRGLAADTQYF

D gene: NA
J gene: TRBJ2-1
V gene: TRBV12-3/TRBV12-4
clone size: few
CDR3 DNA: TGTGCCAGCAGTTTAGCGGCCTTTGGGGACAATGAGCAGTTCTTC
CDR3 protein: CASSLAAFGDNEQFF

D gene: NA
J gene: TRBJ2-7
V gene: TRBV5-1
clone size: few
CDR3 DNA: TGCGCCAGCAGCCTAGGGACCTCAGTGGAGCAGTACTTC
CDR3 protein: CASSLGTSVEQYF

D gene: NA
J gene: TRBJ2-6
V gene: TRBV10-3
clone size: many
CDR3 DNA: TGTGCCATCAGTGAGTCAATTGCAACGGGTCCTGGGGCCAACGTCCTGACTTTC
CDR3 protein: CAISESIATGPGANVLTF

D gene: TRBD2
J gene: TRBJ2-1
V gene: TRBV7-2
clone size: many
CDR3 DNA: TGTGCCAGCAGCGAGTCCCTAGCGGACAATGAGCAGTTCTTC
CDR3 protein: CASSESLADNEQFF

D gene: NA
J gene: TRBJ2-7
V gene: TRBV7-9
clone size: many
CDR3 DNA: TGTGCCAGCAGCTTAGTTCCGGGAGACCAGTACTTC
CDR3 protein: CASSLVPGDQYF

D gene: NA
J gene: TRBJ2-7
V gene: TRBV3-1
clone size: many
CDR3 DNA: TGTGCCAGCAGTGAGGTGGTTTACGAGCAGTACTTC
CDR3 protein: CASSEVVYEQYF

D gene: NA
J gene: TRBJ1-1
V gene: TRBV9
clone size: NA
CDR3 DNA: TGTGCCAGCAGCGTAGTTGGGGGAGGAGGAAACACTGAAGCTTTCTTT
CDR3 protein: CASSVVGGGGNTEAFF

D gene: TRBD2
J gene: TRBJ2-3
V gene: TRBV7-2
clone size: few
CDR3 DNA: TGTGCCAGCAGCCCACTAGCGGCCCTGGGGACGCAGTATTTT
CDR3 protein: CASSPLAALGTQYF

D gene: NA
J gene: TRBJ2-1
V gene: TRBV2
clone size: many
CDR3 DNA: TGTGCCAGCGCGAAGAGCTCCTACAATGAGCAGTTCTTC
CDR3 protein: CASAKSSYNEQFF

D gene: NA
J gene: TRBJ1-5
V gene: TRBV20-1
clone size: NA
CDR3 DNA: TGCAGTGCTAGTCGGGGGGAGATCAATCAGCACCAGCATTTT
CDR3 protein: CSASRGEINQHQHF

D gene: TRBD1
J gene: TRBJ2-7
V gene: TRBV20-1
clone size: many
CDR3 DNA: TGCAGAGTGGGACAGGGCGTCGAGCAGTACTTC
CDR3 protein: CRVGQGVEQYF

D gene: NA
J gene: TRBJ1-3
V gene: TRBV12-3/TRBV12-4
clone size: few
CDR3 DNA: TGTGCCAGCAGCTCCGAGCATGGACAGCCTTTAATCTCTGGAAACACCATATATTTT
CDR3 protein: CASSSEHGQPLISGNTIYF

D gene: TRBD2
J gene: TRBJ2-7
V gene: TRBV5-1
clone size: few
CDR3 DNA: TGCGCCAGCCGAACGGCGGGGGAGTCCTACGAGCAGTACTTC
CDR3 protein: CASRTAGESYEQYF